This T cell receptor (beta chain) was captured in a study of cytomegalovirus exposure and HLA in healthy donors. General study points: Confirmation was obtained in vitro that a few CMV-associated chains are specific for CMV antigens.

Clones were read by immunoSEQ multiplex PCR, and TCRdb kept only the in-frame ones, dropping some. Seen here are under 110,000 clones, 88% observed once, and the top ten hold around 1.9%. As concerns this clone: Its specificity is not known.

This receptor was identified in a young woman in good health and CMV-seropositive. Sample: PBMCs.

CDR3 coding DNA: TGTGCCTGGAGTGTACGGCCGAACAGAACTAATGAAAAACTGTTTTTT. Protein sequence: CAWSVRPNRTNEKLFF. The chain recombines TRBV30 with TRBJ1-4, with D hard to call. The V and J ends lost 0 bases and 1 base respectively, with 12 bases between them. The CDR3 is made up of 16 amino acids. The germline CDR1 and CDR2 sequences are GTSNPN and SVGIG (reference sequence).